This entry is about one TCR beta chain. As handled by the study authors: Reference gene primer amplification yielded estimated nucleated cell counts. The repertoire was sequenced with immunoSEQ multiplex PCR; TCRdb's copy has only in-frame clones and lacks some. From that table come the V and J calls and clone size; the DNA was used to work out D and trimming. Of fewer than 85,000 clones in the sample, more than 65% were seen once. The sample comes from a study of blood T cell repertoires in COVID-19. Study-wide background: COVID-19 samples from acute and convalescent phases originated in the United States, Italy and Spain. The cDNA or gDNA used as material had been derived from T cells, B-cell-depleted T cells, or PBMCs.

This CDR3 spans 15 amino acids. Germline V gene data show CDR1 as MDHEN and CDR2 as SYDVKM. V lost 6 bases and J lost 7, with 22 bases in between. Specimen: peripheral blood. The chain recombines TRBV28 with TRBJ2-7, with a possible D match to TRBD1 (5 bases). This clonotype was obtained from a human donor in a cohort sampled during active COVID-19. This chain's CDR3 is CASSPGKQVPTEQYF. The CDR3 DNA reads as TGTGCCAGCAGCCCCGGTAAACAGGTACCCACGGAGCAGTACTTC. The whole variable domain, remainder taken from reference TRBV28 and TRBJ2-7, is DVKVTQSSRYLVKRTGEKVFLECVQDMDHENMFWYRQDPGLGLRLIYFSYDVKMKEKGDIPEGYSVSREKKERFSLILESASTNQTSMYLCASSPGKQVPTEQYFGPGTRLTVT.